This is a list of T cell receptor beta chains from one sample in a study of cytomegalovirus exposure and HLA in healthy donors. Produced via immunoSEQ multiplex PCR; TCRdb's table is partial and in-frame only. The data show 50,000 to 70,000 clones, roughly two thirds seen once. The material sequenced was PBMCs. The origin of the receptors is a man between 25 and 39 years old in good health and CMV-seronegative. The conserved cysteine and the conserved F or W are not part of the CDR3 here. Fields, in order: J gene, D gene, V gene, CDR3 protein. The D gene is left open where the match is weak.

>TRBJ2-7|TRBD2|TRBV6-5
ASSYIPGTTYEQY
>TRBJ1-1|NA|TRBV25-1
ASSGQGSATGAF
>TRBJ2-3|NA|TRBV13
ASSGTGLEGTDTQY
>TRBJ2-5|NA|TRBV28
ASSASLGLGSQETQY
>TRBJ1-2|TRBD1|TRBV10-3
AISEGLGQANYGYT
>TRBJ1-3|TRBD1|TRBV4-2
ASSQDTGQGTGNTIY
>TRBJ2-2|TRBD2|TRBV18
ASSPRGVAGELF
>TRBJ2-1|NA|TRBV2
ASSSIHEQF
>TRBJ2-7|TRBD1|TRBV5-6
ASSSTGGYEQY
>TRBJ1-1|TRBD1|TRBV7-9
ASSPWDSLNTEAF
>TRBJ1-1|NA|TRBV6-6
ASSYSLGVTEAF
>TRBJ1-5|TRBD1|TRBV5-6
ASSLTGVEPQH
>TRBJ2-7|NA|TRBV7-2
ASSPEGRRDYEQY
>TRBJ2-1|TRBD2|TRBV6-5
ASNQLAGGPNEQF
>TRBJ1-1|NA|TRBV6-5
ASRKTVIAEAF
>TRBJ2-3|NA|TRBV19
ASSSTVLATDTQY
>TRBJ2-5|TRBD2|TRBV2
ASRSASGAMETQY
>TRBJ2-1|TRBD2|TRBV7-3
ASSGLASSSGEQF
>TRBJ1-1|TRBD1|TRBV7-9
ASSLGTGVNTEAF
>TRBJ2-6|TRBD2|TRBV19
ASIHRGGAGANVLT
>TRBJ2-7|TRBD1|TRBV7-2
ASSTDRGYEQY
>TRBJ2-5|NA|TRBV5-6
ASSLSVGTQY
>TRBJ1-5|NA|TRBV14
ASSQGGDQPQH
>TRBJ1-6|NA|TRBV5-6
ASRRRDNSPLH
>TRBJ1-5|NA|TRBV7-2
ASSLDSQPQH
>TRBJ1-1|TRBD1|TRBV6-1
ASSETQGGSAF
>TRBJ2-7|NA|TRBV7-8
ASSLTLRQMTYEQY
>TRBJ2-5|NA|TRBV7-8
ASSLRRRETQY
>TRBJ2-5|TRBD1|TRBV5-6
ASSSALDREETQY